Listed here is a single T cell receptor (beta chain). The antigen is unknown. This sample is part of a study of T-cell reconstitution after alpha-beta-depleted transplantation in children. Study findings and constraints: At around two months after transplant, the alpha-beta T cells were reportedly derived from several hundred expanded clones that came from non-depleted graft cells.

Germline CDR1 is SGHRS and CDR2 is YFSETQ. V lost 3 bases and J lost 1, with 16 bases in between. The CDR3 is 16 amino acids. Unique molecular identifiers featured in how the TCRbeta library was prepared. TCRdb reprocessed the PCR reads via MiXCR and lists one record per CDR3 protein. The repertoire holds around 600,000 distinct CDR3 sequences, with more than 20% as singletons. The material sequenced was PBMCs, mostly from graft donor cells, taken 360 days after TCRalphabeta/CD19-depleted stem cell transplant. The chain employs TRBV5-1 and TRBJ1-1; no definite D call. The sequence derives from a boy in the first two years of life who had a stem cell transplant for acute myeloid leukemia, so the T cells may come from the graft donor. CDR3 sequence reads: CASSSPVAGSNTEAFF. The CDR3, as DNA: TGCGCCAGCAGCTCCCCAGTTGCCGGATCGAACACTGAAGCTTTCTTT.